This T cell receptor (beta chain) was captured in a study of blood T cells in healthy people across ages. General study findings and limits: Long-lived donors had more naive CD4+ cells and higher diversity than aged donors.

Alongside a J-beta primer mix, a sample-barcoded 5' primer served in a second PCR lasting about 7 to 12 cycles. TCRdb itself ran the 5' RACE reads through MiXCR, one entry per CDR3 protein. The sample holds some 1 million distinct CDR3 sequences, 40% to 50% seen once. This clonotype was counted between two and nine times. Its antigen is still unknown. This sequence may be a read error, since a much larger clone differs from it by one base. Those donating, healthy Caucasian individuals from Russia, were aged roughly 6 to 90. Every donor contributed about 10 milliliters of peripheral blood by blood draw. Extraction yielded at least 5 micrograms of total RNA per sample. The ends were cut back, 4 bases at V and 11 bases at J, with 23 bases in the middle. Germline CDR1 is LGHDT and CDR2 is YNNKEL (reference sequence). The CDR3 is 15 amino acids.

This sequence was found in an older woman in good health. Sequencing was done on a sample of blood. This chain connects TRBV3-1 to TRBJ2-5; possibly TRBD2 for D (6 bases). The CDR3 loop reads CASSLPLGSYNEQYF. For the CDR3, the DNA is TGTGCCAGCAGCCTACCCCTCGGGAGCTACAATGAGCAGTACTTC.